This T cell receptor beta chain was found in a study of OX40 agonist ivuxolimab in advanced cancers. The method was immunoSEQ multiplex PCR; TCRdb's version includes in-frame clones alone and lacks a portion of them. The sample lists 70,000 to 95,000 clones, 86% occurring once. The count of this clone is one. The CDR3 sequence is 16 residues long. V shed 4 bases and J shed 2 bases, with 16 bases lying between them. The TCR comes from an adult with an advanced solid tumor such as melanoma, head and neck, liver or kidney cancer. The chain couples TRBV5-3 to TRBJ1-3, with a tentative D call TRBD1 (6 bases). TRBV5-3 is recorded as an ORF, its role being uncertain. The sequencing used CD4+ or CD8+ T cells sorted from blood, collected in a trial of the OX40 agonist ivuxolimab. CDR3 bases: TGTGCCAGAAGCAGGACAGCCAACCTTACTGGAAACACCATATATTTT. This gives the protein CARSRTANLTGNTIYF.